Reported below is one T cell receptor (beta chain). Its antigen remains unidentified. The entry originates in a study of T cell responses to AZD1222 COVID-19 vaccine. The study, taken as a whole, reports: When two AZD1222 doses had been given, Spike-specific TCR breadth and depth rose. Without day 14 samples, only post-peak T cell repertoires were studied. Possibly, clonal diversity was underestimated; donors were largely white British and included more females.

Generated by immunoSEQ multiplex PCR, the TCRdb table keeps only in-frame clones and is missing some. The table shows some 160,000 clones, with around 90% occurring only once. V lost 4 bases, J lost 2 bases, and 18 bases lay in between. The CDR3 contains 16 residues. Germline CDR1 reads SGHTS; CDR2 reads YDEGEE. The clonotype comes from an adult in good health. Sequencing was performed on peripheral blood, taken on day 0 of AZD1222 vaccination. V gene TRBV5-8 combines with J gene TRBJ1-1; possible D gene TRBD1, 5 bases. CDR3 sequence: CASSRRDSGFNTEAFF. In DNA, the CDR3 is TGTGCCAGCAGCCGCCGGGACTCCGGATTCAACACTGAAGCTTTCTTT.